Listed below are T cell receptor beta chains from one sample, sequenced in a study of T-cell memory formation after mild COVID-19. TCRdb reprocessed the 5' RACE reads with MiXCR, giving one entry per CDR3 protein. The top ten clones hold 9.5% to 15% of a sample with about 500,000 distinct CDR3 sequences, about 20% of them seen once. Source material: PBMCs or a T cell subset sorted from them (not recorded which). Every receptor here comes from an adult woman who had mild COVID-19 (a few samples of this study predate the infection). Cell type and time point are not known. Both conserved end residues are part of each CDR3. The order of the fields is J gene, clone size, D gene, CDR3 length, V gene, CDR3 DNA, CDR3 protein. D genes are given only for firm matches. Clone size is given for some rows only: seen once, a few or many times, or a class if the clone is expanded.

J gene: TRBJ2-4; clone size: -; D gene: -; CDR3 length: 14; V gene: TRBV11-2; CDR3 DNA: TGTGCCAGCAGCTTTCAGGCCAGCCGTAACATTCAGTACTTC; CDR3 protein: CASSFQASRNIQYF
J gene: TRBJ1-5; clone size: -; D gene: TRBD1; CDR3 length: 15; V gene: TRBV27; CDR3 DNA: TGTGCCAGCAGATCGAACAGGGGGGACAATCAGCCCCAGCATTTT; CDR3 protein: CASRSNRGDNQPQHF
J gene: TRBJ1-1; clone size: -; D gene: -; CDR3 length: 12; V gene: TRBV29-1; CDR3 DNA: TGCAGCGTAAACCTTTGGGGCACTGAAGCTTTCTTT; CDR3 protein: CSVNLWGTEAFF
J gene: TRBJ2-1; clone size: -; D gene: TRBD2; CDR3 length: 14; V gene: TRBV20-1; CDR3 DNA: TGCAGTGCCCGGACTAGCGCGCGCTACAATGAGCAGTTCTTC; CDR3 protein: CSARTSARYNEQFF
J gene: TRBJ1-2; clone size: -; D gene: -; CDR3 length: 13; V gene: TRBV18; CDR3 DNA: TGTGCCAGCTCACCCCCCCAGGACGGCGGCTACACCTTC; CDR3 protein: CASSPPQDGGYTF
J gene: TRBJ2-1; clone size: few; D gene: -; CDR3 length: 14; V gene: TRBV7-9; CDR3 DNA: TGTGCCAGCAGCTTTCGAGAACCAAACAATGAGCAGTTCTTC; CDR3 protein: CASSFREPNNEQFF
J gene: TRBJ2-7; clone size: -; D gene: -; CDR3 length: 15; V gene: TRBV14; CDR3 DNA: TGTGCCAGCAGCTTCCAGACAGGCGCTGCCTACGAGCAGTACTTC; CDR3 protein: CASSFQTGAAYEQYF
J gene: TRBJ1-3; clone size: few; D gene: -; CDR3 length: 14; V gene: TRBV12-3/TRBV12-4; CDR3 DNA: TGTGCCAGCAGTAATAGGGCGAGAATAAACACCATATATTTT; CDR3 protein: CASSNRARINTIYF
J gene: TRBJ2-1; clone size: -; D gene: -; CDR3 length: 22; V gene: TRBV21-1; CDR3 DNA: TGTGCCAGCAGCAAAGCTGACGGGACTAGCGGGAGGGCTGACGTGGTTTGCAATGAGCAGTTCTTC; CDR3 protein: CASSKADGTSGRADVVCNEQFF
J gene: TRBJ2-5; clone size: -; D gene: -; CDR3 length: 16; V gene: TRBV7-6; CDR3 DNA: TGTGCCAGCAGCTTAGCGGGACTCTCTCTTCAGGGGACCCAGTACTTC; CDR3 protein: CASSLAGLSLQGTQYF
J gene: TRBJ2-7; clone size: few; D gene: TRBD1; CDR3 length: 14; V gene: TRBV5-1; CDR3 DNA: TGCGCCAGCAGCTCGGGGACAGGGGGATGGGAGCAGTACTTC; CDR3 protein: CASSSGTGGWEQYF
J gene: TRBJ2-2; clone size: many; D gene: -; CDR3 length: 14; V gene: TRBV20-1; CDR3 DNA: TGCAGTGCTCTCTGGGTCCAAGTCACCGGGGAGCTGTTTTTT; CDR3 protein: CSALWVQVTGELFF
J gene: TRBJ2-3; clone size: few; D gene: TRBD2; CDR3 length: 15; V gene: TRBV29-1; CDR3 DNA: TGCAGCGTTGAAGATGGGGGGGGAGTCGCAGATACGCAGTATTTT; CDR3 protein: CSVEDGGGVADTQYF
J gene: TRBJ2-1; clone size: many; D gene: TRBD1; CDR3 length: 16; V gene: TRBV25-1; CDR3 DNA: TGTGCCAGCAGTGTCCAAGGGACAGCTAAATACAATGAGCAGTTCTTC; CDR3 protein: CASSVQGTAKYNEQFF
J gene: TRBJ2-7; clone size: few; D gene: -; CDR3 length: 14; V gene: TRBV5-1; CDR3 DNA: TGCGCCAGCAGCTTACGGCAGGGGTTCTACGAGCAGTACTTC; CDR3 protein: CASSLRQGFYEQYF
J gene: TRBJ2-2; clone size: -; D gene: -; CDR3 length: 15; V gene: TRBV6-5; CDR3 DNA: TGTGACAGCAGCCCTTGGGGGAGGAAGCCCGGGGAGCTGTTTTTT; CDR3 protein: CDSSPWGRKPGELFF
J gene: TRBJ2-7; clone size: few; D gene: TRBD2; CDR3 length: 14; V gene: TRBV5-5; CDR3 DNA: TGTGCCAGCAGGATCCTGCGGGAGATAGGCGAGCAGTACTTC; CDR3 protein: CASRILREIGEQYF
J gene: TRBJ2-7; clone size: -; D gene: -; CDR3 length: 11; V gene: TRBV7-9; CDR3 DNA: TGTGCCAGCAGGAGCCCCCTCGAGCAGTACTTC; CDR3 protein: CASRSPLEQYF
J gene: TRBJ1-1; clone size: few; D gene: -; CDR3 length: 10; V gene: TRBV20-1; CDR3 DNA: TGCAGTGCTAGAGATCGCGGGGTTGTCTTT; CDR3 protein: CSARDRGVVF
J gene: TRBJ1-2; clone size: few; D gene: -; CDR3 length: 15; V gene: TRBV14; CDR3 DNA: TGTGCCAGCAGCCAAGTCGCACAGGGCCGGTATGGCTACACCTTC; CDR3 protein: CASSQVAQGRYGYTF
J gene: TRBJ1-6; clone size: -; D gene: TRBD1; CDR3 length: 16; V gene: TRBV9; CDR3 DNA: TGTGCCAGCAGCGTAGCACAGGACAGGGGCGATTCACCCCTCCACTTT; CDR3 protein: CASSVAQDRGDSPLHF
J gene: TRBJ2-1; clone size: few; D gene: -; CDR3 length: 13; V gene: TRBV7-9; CDR3 DNA: TGTGCCAGCAGCACCCATTCCACTGCTGAGCAGTTCTTC; CDR3 protein: CASSTHSTAEQFF
J gene: TRBJ2-5; clone size: -; D gene: -; CDR3 length: 15; V gene: TRBV19; CDR3 DNA: TGTGCCAGTAGTATGGGGGGGGCGCAGGTAGAGACCCAGTACTTC; CDR3 protein: CASSMGGAQVETQYF
J gene: TRBJ1-3; clone size: few; D gene: -; CDR3 length: 14; V gene: TRBV6-1; CDR3 DNA: TGTGCCAGCGGGGCAGGTTACTCTGGAAACACCATATATTTT; CDR3 protein: CASGAGYSGNTIYF
J gene: TRBJ2-7; clone size: -; D gene: TRBD2; CDR3 length: 17; V gene: TRBV15; CDR3 DNA: TGTGCCACCAGCAGAGATGGAAGCGGGAGATGGCCCTACGAGCAGTACTTC; CDR3 protein: CATSRDGSGRWPYEQYF
J gene: TRBJ1-1; clone size: few; D gene: -; CDR3 length: 16; V gene: TRBV27; CDR3 DNA: TGTGCCAGCAGTTTATTGGGGACGGGACTTAACACTGAAGCTTTCTTT; CDR3 protein: CASSLLGTGLNTEAFF
J gene: TRBJ2-7; clone size: few; D gene: -; CDR3 length: 18; V gene: TRBV24-1; CDR3 DNA: TGTGCCACCAGTGATGATCCCTCCCGGGGGCAGGGGAGGAACGAGCAGTACTTC; CDR3 protein: CATSDDPSRGQGRNEQYF